The subject of this entry is one T cell receptor (beta chain). This record belongs to a study of blood T cell repertoires in COVID-19. Study-wide background: PBMCs, B-cell-depleted T cells, or T cells provided the cDNA or gDNA that made up the material.

As originally analysed: Estimates of nucleated cell counts were drawn from the amplification of reference gene primers. Method: immunoSEQ multiplex PCR; TCRdb's copy keeps in-frame clones and lacks some. The V and J calls and clone size were taken over from that table, and D and trimming were inferred from the DNA. The sample has tens of thousands of clones; over 70% are singletons. Looked up from germline, CDR1 is SGHTA and CDR2 is FQGNSA. After removal of 1 base from V and 3 bases from J, the junction contained 5 bases not matched to a gene. CDR3 size: 17 residues. This receptor was obtained from a man aged 50-60 years with active or convalescent COVID-19. The J gene is TRBJ2-2, the V gene TRBV7-2, with 10 bases that match TRBD2. The material sequenced was peripheral blood. The CDR3 spells CASSLGSGRVYTGELFF. DNA for the CDR3: TGTGCCAGCAGCTTAGGAAGCGGGAGGGTATACACCGGGGAGCTGTTTTTT.